The 6 T cell receptor beta chains below all came from one sample that was sequenced in a study of blood T cells in healthy people across ages. PCR was performed a second time for about 7 to 12 cycles using a sample-barcoded 5' primer and a J-beta primer mix. TCRdb itself ran the 5' RACE reads through MiXCR, one entry per CDR3 protein. The data hold roughly 1,300,000 distinct CDR3 sequences, with approximately 63% observed a single time. The sequenced material came from blood. The receptors were gathered from a man aged 18-30 years in good health.

The rearrangement links TRBV29-1 to TRBJ2-5; 11 bases map to TRBD2. The CDR3 runs to 15 residues. Germline CDR1 reads SQVTM; CDR2 reads ANQGSEA. J gave up 11 bases and V 4 bases, and 15 bases lay outside the gene matches. The CDR3 coding sequence is TGCAGCGTTGGAACCACTAGCGGGAGTGTGGTTGTGCAGTACTTC. Translation: CSVGTTSGSVVVQYF.

The chain employs TRBV15 and TRBJ2-1, with D possibly matching TRBD2 (6 bases). Germline V gene data show CDR1 as LNHNV and CDR2 as YYDKDF (reference sequence). The CDR3 extends over 15 amino acids. The ends were cut back, 3 bases at V and 4 bases at J, with 13 bases in the middle. CDR3 in amino acids: CATSREGLGYNEQFF. In nucleotides, the CDR3 is TGTGCCACCAGCAGGGAGGGGCTCGGTTACAATGAGCAGTTCTTC. The complete variable domain, with remaining parts taken from reference TRBV15 and TRBJ2-1, reads DAMVIQNPRYQVTQFGKPVTLSCSQTLNHNVMYWYQQKSSQAPKLLFHYYDKDFNNEADTPDNFQSRRPNTSFCFLDIRSPGLGDTAMYLCATSREGLGYNEQFFGPGTRLTVL.

The chain employs TRBV15 and TRBJ2-5; 9 nucleotides line up with TRBD1. V was pared by 0 bases and J by 11 bases, with 13 bases of the junction left unmatched. Per the germline V gene, CDR1 is LNHNV and CDR2 is YYDKDF (reference sequence). The CDR3 loop spans 16 amino acids. CDR3 protein: CATSRDGDRVLGEQYF. The CDR3 DNA follows: TGTGCCACCAGCAGAGATGGGGACAGGGTATTAGGAGAGCAGTACTTC.

The CDR3 here is CASSKDGINYGYTF. The CDR3 DNA follows: TGTGCCAGCAGCAAAGATGGCATCAACTATGGCTACACCTTC. The chain uses TRBV21-1 and TRBJ1-2. TRBV21-1 is a recognized pseudogene. The CDR3 length is 14 residues.

The J gene is TRBJ2-5, the V gene TRBV20-1; no clear D gene. The end of the DNA aligns better with TRBJ2-7, so the J call may be wrong. Germline values: CDR1 DFQATT, CDR2 SNEGSKA (reference sequence). The CDR3 loop spans 12 amino acids. The CDR3 DNA reads as TGCAGTGCTAGCGACTGGGACTACGAGCAGTACTTC. This encodes CSASDWDYEQYF.

The CDR3 sequence: CSVRSRDSVTGELFF. The DNA for the CDR3 is TGCAGCGTTAGGAGCCGGGACAGTGTCACCGGGGAGCTGTTTTTT. J is TRBJ2-2 and V is TRBV29-1; 7 bases line up with TRBD1. With 5 bases clipped from V and 4 bases from J, the junction kept 10 bases outside the gene matches. This CDR3 contains 15 residues. Germline CDR1 SQVTM, CDR2 ANQGSEA.